The clone carrying this TCR beta chain was recorded a few times. The antigen is not known. Using immunoSEQ multiplex PCR, the repertoire was profiled, and TCRdb retains in-frame clones only, with some absent. The sample has about 190,000 clones; approximately 70% are singletons. The germline gives CDR1 SGDLS, CDR2 YYNGEE. This CDR3 is 14 amino acids long. With V trimmed by 2 bases and J by 4 bases, 5 bases remained unmatched. The source of the sample is a study of shared clonotypes between healthy human individuals. Findings of the study overall: With few donors, the genetic and exposure-history diversity represented was limited. Researchers sampled blood only, noting tissue repertoires likely differ. Clonotype sharing across donors was expected to vary with sequencing depth.

This sequence originates from a man under 40 in good health. The specimen sequenced was memory CD4+ T cells sorted from blood. The subset is: CD45RA-negative fraction. The chain carries TRBV9 and TRBJ1-1; 7 positions match TRBD1. Written as DNA, the CDR3 is TGTGCCAGCAGCGTCGCTGACAGGGCCACTGAAGCTTTCTTT. It specifies CASSVADRATEAFF.